This T cell receptor (beta chain) appears in the sequencing data of a study of blood T cell repertoires in COVID-19. About the study: Samples came from the United States, Italy and Spain, spanning acute and convalescent COVID-19. PBMCs, B-cell-depleted T cells, or T cells were the source of the cDNA or gDNA that made up the material.

Authors' methods: The assay estimated nucleated cells by amplifying reference gene primers. Profiled with immunoSEQ multiplex PCR; TCRdb holds only in-frame clones, not every one. The V and J calls and clone size are taken from that table; D and trimming were inferred from the DNA. The sample includes approximately 85,000 clones, 85% to 90% of them seen just once. CDR1 and CDR2 from the germline V gene are LNHDA and SQIVND (reference sequence). The CDR3 totals 15 residues. Unmatched junction bases numbered 16, after V lost 7 bases and J lost 10 bases. The chain links TRBV19 to TRBJ2-1; the match to TRBD1 covers 7 bases. Material for sequencing was peripheral blood. The clonotype originates from a woman at least 80 years old in a cohort sampled during active or convalescent COVID-19. CDR3 sequence: CASKGSTGTVGEQFF. CDR3 in DNA: TGTGCCAGTAAGGGGTCCACCGGGACAGTCGGGGAGCAGTTCTTC.